This T cell receptor (beta chain) is drawn from a study of metastatic and nonmetastatic thyroid tumors. Study background: Repertoires of blood and of tissue (tumor or nodule) from malignant and benign thyroid patients were compared.

Original processing methods: Clinicopathological groups differed in CDR3, with these differences serving to build a distant-metastasis classifier for papillary thyroid cancer. Using MiXCR, TCRdb reanalyzed the PCR reads. The V and J calls reflect TCRdb's pipeline rather than the authors' work. The sample gives tens of thousands of clones, about 12% of which show up once; roughly 6.2% is in the top ten. Study results and caveats: When malignant thyroid tumors were compared with benign nodules, TCR beta diversity was reportedly significantly higher in the malignant tumors. This held in both blood and tumor samples.

The CDR3 is made up of 15 amino acids. V was cut by 3 bases and J by 7 bases, with 15 bases left in between. Germline loops: CDR1 LGHNA, CDR2 YNFKEQ. This clone was found many times. Its antigen is undetermined. Thyroid surgery was performed in patients who had received no treatment beforehand. The clonotype was recovered from a male donor with papillary thyroid cancer or a benign thyroid nodule (not recorded which). Some clones in this sample may be carry-over from other donors' samples. The chain couples TRBV4-2 to TRBJ2-2; D is perhaps TRBD1 or TRBD2 (6 bases each). Specimen: blood. The CDR3 bases are TGTGCCAGCAGCCAGGATTGGGGGGCGGGCGGGGAGCTGTTTTTT. Translated: CASSQDWGAGGELFF.